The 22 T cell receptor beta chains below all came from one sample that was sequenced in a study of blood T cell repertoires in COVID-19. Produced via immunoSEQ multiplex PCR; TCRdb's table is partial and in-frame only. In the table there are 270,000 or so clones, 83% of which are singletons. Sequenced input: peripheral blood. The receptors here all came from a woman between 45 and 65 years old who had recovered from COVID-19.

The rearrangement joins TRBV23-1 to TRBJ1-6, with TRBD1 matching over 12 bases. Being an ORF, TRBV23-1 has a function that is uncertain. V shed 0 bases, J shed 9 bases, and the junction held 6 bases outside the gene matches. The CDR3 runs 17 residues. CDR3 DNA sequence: TGCGCCAGCAGTCAATCGTTGGGACAGGGGGCTTTTTCACCCCTCCACTTT. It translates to CASSQSLGQGAFSPLHF.

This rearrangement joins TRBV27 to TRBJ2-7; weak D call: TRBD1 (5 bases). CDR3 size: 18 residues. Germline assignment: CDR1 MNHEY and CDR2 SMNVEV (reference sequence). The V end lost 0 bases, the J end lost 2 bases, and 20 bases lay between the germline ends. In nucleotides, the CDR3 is TGTGCCAGCAGTTTATCAAGTTTTGGGAATTGGGGCCCCTACGAGCAGTACTTC. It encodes CASSLSSFGNWGPYEQYF.

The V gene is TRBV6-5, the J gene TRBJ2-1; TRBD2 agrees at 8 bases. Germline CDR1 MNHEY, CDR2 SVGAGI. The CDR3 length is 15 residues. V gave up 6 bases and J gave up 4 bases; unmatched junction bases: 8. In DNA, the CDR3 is TGTGCCAGCAGACCACCCTTAGCGGGATACAATGAGCAGTTCTTC. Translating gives CASRPPLAGYNEQFF.

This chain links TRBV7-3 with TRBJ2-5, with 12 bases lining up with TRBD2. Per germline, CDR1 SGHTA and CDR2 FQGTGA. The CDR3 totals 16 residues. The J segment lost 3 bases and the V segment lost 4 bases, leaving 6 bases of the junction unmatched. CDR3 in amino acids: CASSSGTSGPEETQYF. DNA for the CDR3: TGTGCCAGCAGCTCAGGGACTAGCGGGCCAGAAGAGACCCAGTACTTC.

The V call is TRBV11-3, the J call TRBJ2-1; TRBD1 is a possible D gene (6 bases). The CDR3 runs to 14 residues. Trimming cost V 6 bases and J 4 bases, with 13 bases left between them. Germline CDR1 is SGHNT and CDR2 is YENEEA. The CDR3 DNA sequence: TGTGCCAGCAGTCAAACGGACAGTTACAATGAGCAGTTCTTC. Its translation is CASSQTDSYNEQFF.

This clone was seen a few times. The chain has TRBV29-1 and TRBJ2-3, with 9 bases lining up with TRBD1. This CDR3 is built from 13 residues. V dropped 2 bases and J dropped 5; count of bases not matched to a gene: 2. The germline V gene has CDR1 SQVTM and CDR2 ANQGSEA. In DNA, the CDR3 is TGCAGCGTTGAACAGGGACAGGGAGATACGCAGTATTTT. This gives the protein CSVEQGQGDTQYF.

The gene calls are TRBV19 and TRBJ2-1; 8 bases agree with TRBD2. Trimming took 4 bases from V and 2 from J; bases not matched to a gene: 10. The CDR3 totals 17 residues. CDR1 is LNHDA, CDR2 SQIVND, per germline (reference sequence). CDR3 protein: CASSTLPGGAPYNEQFF. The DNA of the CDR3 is TGTGCCAGTAGTACCCTCCCGGGGGGGGCCCCCTACAATGAGCAGTTCTTC.

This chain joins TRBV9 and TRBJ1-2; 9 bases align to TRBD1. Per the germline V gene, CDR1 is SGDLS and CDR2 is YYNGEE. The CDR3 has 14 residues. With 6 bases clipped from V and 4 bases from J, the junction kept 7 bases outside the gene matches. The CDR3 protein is CASTGTGSSYGYTF. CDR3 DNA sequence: TGTGCCAGCACCGGGACAGGGTCTTCCTATGGCTACACCTTC.

The chain's CDR3 is CASTVEGAQETQYF. Written as DNA, the CDR3 is TGTGCCAGCACAGTAGAAGGGGCTCAAGAGACCCAGTACTTC. The V call is TRBV6-5, the J call TRBJ2-5; a weak D match, TRBD1 (5 bases). Germline CDR1 and CDR2: MNHEY and SVGAGI. Trimming stripped 7 bases from V and 2 bases from J, with 14 bases between. CDR3 length: 14 residues.

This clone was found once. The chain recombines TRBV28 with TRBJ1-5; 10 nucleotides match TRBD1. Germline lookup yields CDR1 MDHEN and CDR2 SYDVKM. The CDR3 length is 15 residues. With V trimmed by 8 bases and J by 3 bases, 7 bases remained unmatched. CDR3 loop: CASSLGQGFNQPQHF. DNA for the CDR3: TGTGCCAGCTCCTTGGGACAGGGGTTCAATCAGCCCCAGCATTTT.

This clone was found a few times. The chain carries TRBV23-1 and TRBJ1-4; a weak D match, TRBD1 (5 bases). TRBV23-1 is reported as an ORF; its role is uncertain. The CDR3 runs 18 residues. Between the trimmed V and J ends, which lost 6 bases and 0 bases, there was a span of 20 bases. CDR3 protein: CASRGMGRQEATNEKLFF. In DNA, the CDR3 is TGCGCCAGCAGAGGGATGGGGCGGCAGGAAGCAACTAATGAAAAACTGTTTTTT.

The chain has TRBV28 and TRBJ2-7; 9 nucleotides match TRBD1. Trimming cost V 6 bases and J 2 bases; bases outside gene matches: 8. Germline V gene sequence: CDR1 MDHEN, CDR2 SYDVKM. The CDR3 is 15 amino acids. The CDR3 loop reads CASSPTDRGPYEQYF. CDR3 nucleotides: TGTGCCAGCAGCCCCACGGACAGGGGACCCTACGAGCAGTACTTC.

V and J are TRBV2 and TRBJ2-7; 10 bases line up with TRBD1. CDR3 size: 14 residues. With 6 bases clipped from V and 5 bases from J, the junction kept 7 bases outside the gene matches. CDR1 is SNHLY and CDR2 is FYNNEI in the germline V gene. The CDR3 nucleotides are TGTGCCAGCAGGAGGGGACAGGGGTCGAACGAGCAGTACTTC. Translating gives CASRRGQGSNEQYF.

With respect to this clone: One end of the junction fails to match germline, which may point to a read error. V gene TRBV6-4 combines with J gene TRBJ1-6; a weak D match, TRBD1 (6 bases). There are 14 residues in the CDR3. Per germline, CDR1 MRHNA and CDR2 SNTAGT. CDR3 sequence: CASSDGTYTSPLHF. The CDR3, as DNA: TGTGCCAGCAGTGATGGGACATATACTTCACCCCTCCACTTT.

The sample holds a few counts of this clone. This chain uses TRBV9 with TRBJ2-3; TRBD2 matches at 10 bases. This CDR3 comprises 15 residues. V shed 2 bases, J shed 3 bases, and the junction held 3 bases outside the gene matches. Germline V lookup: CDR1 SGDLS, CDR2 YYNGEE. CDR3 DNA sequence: TGTGCCAGCAGCGTTCATAGCGGGGGGACAGATACGCAGTATTTT. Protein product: CASSVHSGGTDTQYF.

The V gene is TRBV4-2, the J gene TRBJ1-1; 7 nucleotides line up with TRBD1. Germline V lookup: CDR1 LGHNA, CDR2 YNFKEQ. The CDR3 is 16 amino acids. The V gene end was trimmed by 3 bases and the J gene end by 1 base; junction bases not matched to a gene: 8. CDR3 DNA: TGTGCCAGCAGCCAGGGCCCCCAGGGGGGGAACACTGAAGCTTTCTTT. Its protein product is CASSQGPQGGNTEAFF.

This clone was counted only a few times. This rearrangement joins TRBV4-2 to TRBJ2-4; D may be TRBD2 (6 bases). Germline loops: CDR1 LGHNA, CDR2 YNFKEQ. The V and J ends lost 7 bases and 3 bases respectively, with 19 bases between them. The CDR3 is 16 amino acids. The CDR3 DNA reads TGTGCCAGCACCCCTGGGGGGTTCCGGGGCAAAAACATTCAGTACTTC. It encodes CASTPGGFRGKNIQYF.

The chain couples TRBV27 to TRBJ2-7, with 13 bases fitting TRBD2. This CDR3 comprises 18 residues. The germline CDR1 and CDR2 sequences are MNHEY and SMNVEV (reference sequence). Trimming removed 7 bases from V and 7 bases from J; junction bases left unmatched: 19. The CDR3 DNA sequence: TGTGCCAGCAAGCATATTGGGACTAGCGGGATAATATCTGGGGAGCAGTACTTC. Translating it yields CASKHIGTSGIISGEQYF.

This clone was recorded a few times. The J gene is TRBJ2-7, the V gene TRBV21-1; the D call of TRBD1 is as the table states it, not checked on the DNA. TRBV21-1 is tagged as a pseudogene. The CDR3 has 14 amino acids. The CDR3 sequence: CASSSQGGTYEQYF. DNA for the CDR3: TGTGCCAGCAGCTCCCAGGGGGGAACCTACGAGCAGTACTTC.

This CDR3 is CASSKFGTVGGETQYF. CDR3 bases: TGTGCCAGCAGCAAGTTCGGGACAGTGGGGGGAGAGACCCAGTACTTC. The V gene is TRBV11-1, the J gene TRBJ2-5, with TRBD1 as a possible D gene (7 bases). Trimming took 5 bases from V and 4 from J, leaving 20 bases between them. CDR3 length: 16 amino acids. The germline gives CDR1 SGHAT, CDR2 FQDESV (reference sequence). Looking up the rest from reference TRBV11-1 and TRBJ2-5 gives the full variable domain: EAEVAQSPRYKITEKSQAVAFWCDPISGHATLYWYRQILGQGPELLVQFQDESVVDDSQLPKDRFSAERLKGVDSTLKIQPAELGDSAMYLCASSKFGTVGGETQYFGPGTRLLVL.

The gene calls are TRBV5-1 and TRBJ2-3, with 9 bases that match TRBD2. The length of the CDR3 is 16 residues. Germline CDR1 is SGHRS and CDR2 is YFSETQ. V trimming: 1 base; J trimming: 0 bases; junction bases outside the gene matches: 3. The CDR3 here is CASSLPSGGSTDTQYF. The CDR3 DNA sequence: TGCGCCAGCAGCTTGCCAAGCGGGGGGAGCACAGATACGCAGTATTTT.

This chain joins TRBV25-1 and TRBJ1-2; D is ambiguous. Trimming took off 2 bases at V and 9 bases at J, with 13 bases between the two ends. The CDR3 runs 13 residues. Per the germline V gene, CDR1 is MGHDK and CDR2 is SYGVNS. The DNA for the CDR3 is TGTGCCAGCAGTGAAGGAGGCAGAAGTAGCTACACCTTC. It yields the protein CASSEGGRSSYTF.